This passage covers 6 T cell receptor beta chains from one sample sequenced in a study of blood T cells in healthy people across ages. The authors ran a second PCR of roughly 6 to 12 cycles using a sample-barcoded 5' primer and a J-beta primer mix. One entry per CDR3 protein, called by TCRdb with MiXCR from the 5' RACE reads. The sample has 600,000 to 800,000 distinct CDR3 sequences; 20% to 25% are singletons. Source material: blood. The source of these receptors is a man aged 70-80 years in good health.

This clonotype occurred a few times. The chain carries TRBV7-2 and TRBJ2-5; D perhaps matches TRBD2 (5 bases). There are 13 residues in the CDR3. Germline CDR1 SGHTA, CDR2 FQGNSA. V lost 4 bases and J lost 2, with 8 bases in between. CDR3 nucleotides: TGTGCCAGCAGCTCCGGGATGCAAGAGACCCAGTACTTC. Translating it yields CASSSGMQETQYF.

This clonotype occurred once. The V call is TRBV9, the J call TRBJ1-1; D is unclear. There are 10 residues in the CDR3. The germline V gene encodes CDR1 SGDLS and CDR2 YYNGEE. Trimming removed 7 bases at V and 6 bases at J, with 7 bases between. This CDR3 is CASGSPEAFF. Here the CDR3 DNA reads TGTGCCAGCGGGTCCCCTGAAGCTTTCTTT.

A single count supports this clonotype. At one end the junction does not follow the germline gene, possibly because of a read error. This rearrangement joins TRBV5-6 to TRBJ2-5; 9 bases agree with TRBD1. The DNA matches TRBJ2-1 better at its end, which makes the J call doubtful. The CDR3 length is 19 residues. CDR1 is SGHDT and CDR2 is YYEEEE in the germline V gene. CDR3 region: CASSLALQGRDRGWNAQFF. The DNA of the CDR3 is TGTGCCAGCAGCTTGGCCCTACAGGGTCGAGACAGGGGGTGGAATGCGCAGTTCTTC.

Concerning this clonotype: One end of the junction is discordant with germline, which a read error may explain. The CDR3 reads CASSLVRGGASSSYNEQFF. DNA for the CDR3: TGTGCCAGCAGCTTAGTCAGGGGCGGCGCTTCCAGCTCCTACAATGAACAGTTCTTC. The chain combines TRBV11-2 with TRBJ2-1; D perhaps matches TRBD1 (6 bases). Germline values: CDR1 SGHAT, CDR2 FQNNGV. This CDR3 region has 19 residues.

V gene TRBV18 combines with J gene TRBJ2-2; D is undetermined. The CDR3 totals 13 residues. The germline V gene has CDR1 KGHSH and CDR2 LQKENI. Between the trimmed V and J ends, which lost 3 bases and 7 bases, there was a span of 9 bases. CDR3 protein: CASSPYTGGELFF. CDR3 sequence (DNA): TGTGCCAGCTCACCGTACACTGGCGGGGAGCTGTTTTTT.

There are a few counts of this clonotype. This CDR3 is CASSLDGRYGYTF. The CDR3 bases are TGCGCCAGCAGCTTGGACGGGAGGTATGGCTACACCTTC. The V call is TRBV5-1, the J call TRBJ1-2; D ambiguous. The CDR3 is made up of 13 amino acids. Looked up from germline, CDR1 is SGHRS and CDR2 is YFSETQ. V shed 0 bases and J shed 5 bases, with 8 bases lying between them.